A single sample gave rise to the 2 T cell receptor beta chains below, sequenced in a study of T cell changes during pregnancy in multiple sclerosis (dated by TCRdb to between 2018 and 2021). The library was obtained by the immunoSEQ multiplex PCR assay. TCRdb limited this immuneACCESS table to in-frame rearrangements with V and J called. A share of clones is missing; checked studies link under half to unresolved V genes, and the rest is unexplained. For this sample there are tens of thousands of clones; approximately 91% appear just once. The ten top clones hold approximately 1.5% of the sample. Specimen: peripheral blood, collected in the third trimester of pregnancy. These TCRs come from a female donor with multiple sclerosis, enrolled in a pregnancy study.

The chain links TRBV7-2 to TRBJ2-3; possibly TRBD2 for D (5 bases). This CDR3 spans 13 amino acids. V was cut by 7 bases and J by 3 bases, with 11 bases left in between. The germline CDR1 and CDR2 sequences are SGHTA and FQGNSA. The CDR3 loop reads CASTSTGTDTQYF. For the CDR3, the DNA is TGTGCCAGCACCTCCACGGGGACAGATACGCAGTATTTT.

For the CDR3, the DNA is TGTGCCAGAAGCGACCGGGTCCTACACTTT. Amino acids: CARSDRVLHF. The V call is TRBV5-3, the J call TRBJ1-6, with D uncertain. TRBV5-3 has ORF status, its function being uncertain. Trimming removed 4 bases at V and 19 bases at J, with 12 bases between. This CDR3 comprises 10 residues.